This T cell receptor (beta chain) was identified during a study of T cells in localized non-small cell lung cancer. Per the germline V gene, CDR1 is GTSNPN and CDR2 is SVGIG (reference sequence). V was clipped by 0 bases and J by 13 bases; unmatched bases: 7. This CDR3 comprises 12 residues. Using immunoSEQ multiplex PCR, the repertoire was profiled, and TCRdb retains in-frame clones only, with some absent. The sample has several thousand clones; about 33% are singletons. As for this clone: Its matching antigen is unknown.

Study observations and caveats: Paired adjacent lung recovered a median approximately 57 of the top 100 tumor clones. Sequencing was limited to one tumor region, leaving the possibility of heterogeneity open. Longer overall survival was linked to higher blood T cell density. Uninvolved adjacent lung showed peak T cell clonality, exceeding tumor.

The sequence was collected from a woman between 40 and 69 years old with stage II squamous cell lung carcinoma. V usage is TRBV30 and J usage is TRBJ1-2; 8 nucleotides line up with TRBD1. Specimen: lung tumor tissue, collected before any cancer treatment. The CDR3 reads CAWSVGTGGATF. The CDR3, as DNA: TGTGCCTGGAGTGTCGGGACAGGCGGAGCCACCTTC. The full variable domain, with the rest looked up from reference TRBV30 and TRBJ1-2, is SQTIHQWPATLVQPVGSPLSLECTVEGTSNPNLYWYRQAAGRGLQLLFYSVGIGQISSEVPQNLSASRPQDRQFILSSKKLLLSDSGFYLCAWSVGTGGATFGSGTRLTVV.